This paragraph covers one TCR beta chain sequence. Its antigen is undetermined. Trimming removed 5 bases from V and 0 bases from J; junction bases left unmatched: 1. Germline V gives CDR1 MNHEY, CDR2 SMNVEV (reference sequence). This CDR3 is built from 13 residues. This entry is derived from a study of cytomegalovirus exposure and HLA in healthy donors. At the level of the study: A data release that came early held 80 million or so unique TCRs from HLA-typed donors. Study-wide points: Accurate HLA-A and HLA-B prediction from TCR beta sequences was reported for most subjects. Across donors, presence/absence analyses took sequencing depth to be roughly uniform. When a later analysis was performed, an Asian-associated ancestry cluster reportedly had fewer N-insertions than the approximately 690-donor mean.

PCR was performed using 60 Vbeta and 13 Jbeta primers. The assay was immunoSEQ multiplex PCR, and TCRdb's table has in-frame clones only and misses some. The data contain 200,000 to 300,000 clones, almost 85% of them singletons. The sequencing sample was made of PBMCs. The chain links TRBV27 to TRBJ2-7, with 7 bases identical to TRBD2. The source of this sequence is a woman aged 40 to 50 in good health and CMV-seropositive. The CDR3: CASSRLASYEQYF. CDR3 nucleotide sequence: TGTGCCAGCAGTCGACTAGCCTCCTACGAGCAGTACTTC.